This is a list of T cell receptor beta chains from one sample in a study of breast tumors, draining lymph nodes, adjacent tissues. MiXCR, run by TCRdb on the multiplex PCR reads, gives a single entry per CDR3 protein. This sample carries approximately 210,000 distinct CDR3 sequences, about 30% of them seen once, and the ten largest clones take just over 1.4%. The sample consisted of axillary lymph node tissue. The receptor source for this set is a female donor with breast cancer. Some clones in this sample may be carry-over from other donors' samples. Both conserved end residues are part of each CDR3. D genes are given only for firm matches. Clone size, where shown, is once, few, many, or a class for clones that have expanded.

j_gene,abundance,d_gene,v_gene,CDR3nt,CDR3aa
TRBJ2-3,many,NA,TRBV10-3,TGTGCCATCAGCAACCTGGACAGCCTAGATACGCAGTATTTT,CAISNLDSLDTQYF
TRBJ2-7,NA,NA,TRBV10-3,TGTGCCATCAGTGATCCACGGGCCTCTCCCTCCTACGAGCAGTACTTC,CAISDPRASPSYEQYF
TRBJ2-7,many,NA,TRBV7-3,TGTGCCAGCAGCTTAACTGGTGAGGGGGAGCAGTACTTC,CASSLTGEGEQYF
TRBJ2-1,many,NA,TRBV4-1,TGCGCCAGCAGCCAATCGGGGACCTCATCCTACAATGAGCAGTTCTTC,CASSQSGTSSYNEQFF
TRBJ2-7,many,TRBD1,TRBV5-1,TGCGCCAGCAGCTACCCAGGGGGTGGAACAGGGGAGCAGTACTTC,CASSYPGGGTGEQYF
TRBJ2-3,many,NA,TRBV20-1,TGCAGTGCTAGGAGCATCCGGGGCACAGATACGCAGTATTTT,CSARSIRGTDTQYF
TRBJ1-2,many,TRBD1,TRBV14,TGTGCCAGCAGCCAAGCGGCAGGGGGCTACTATGGCTACACCTTC,CASSQAAGGYYGYTF
TRBJ2-3,NA,TRBD2,TRBV12-5,TGTGCTAGTGGTTTGGTTCGGGGGGGGCCCCGTAGCACAGATACGCAGTATTTT,CASGLVRGGPRSTDTQYF
TRBJ2-3,many,TRBD2,TRBV4-2,TGTGCCAGCAGCCAAGAGCCGGGACTAGCGGGATCAGATACGCAGTATTTT,CASSQEPGLAGSDTQYF
TRBJ1-2,once,NA,TRBV6-6,TGTGCCAGCAGACACACGACGAGGGGGGATGGCTACACCTTC,CASRHTTRGDGYTF
TRBJ2-2,many,NA,TRBV9,TGTGCCAGCAGCCCCGGGCGAGGGTTCACCGGGGAGCTGTTTTTT,CASSPGRGFTGELFF
TRBJ2-1,many,NA,TRBV6-2/TRBV6-3,TGTGCCAGCAGTTACGTTTCAGGGGTCTACAATGAGCAGTTCTTC,CASSYVSGVYNEQFF
TRBJ2-1,many,TRBD2,TRBV19,TGTGCCAGTAGTCCTAGCGGGAGCAAGGTTTCGTTCTTC,CASSPSGSKVSFF
TRBJ1-4,NA,NA,TRBV24-1,TGTGCCACGGCCGGGACCGGGAGTAATGAAAAACTGTTTTTT,CATAGTGSNEKLFF
TRBJ2-3,many,NA,TRBV19,TGTGCCAGTAGTCATAGAGGGGGGGCGTACACAGATACGCAGTATTTT,CASSHRGGAYTDTQYF
TRBJ2-2,many,NA,TRBV4-2,TGTGCCAGCAGCCAAATACTAGGCACCGGGGAGCTGTTTTTT,CASSQILGTGELFF
TRBJ2-5,many,NA,TRBV7-2,TGTGCCAGCAGCTTACGACTAACGGAGACCCAGTACTTC,CASSLRLTETQYF
TRBJ1-2,many,NA,TRBV5-6,TGTGCCAGCAGCTTAAACAGACCCTATGGCTACACCTTC,CASSLNRPYGYTF
TRBJ2-1,many,TRBD2,TRBV6-5,TGTGCCAGCAGTTACGGGGGTGAGGCTAGCGGGAGGAGGAGCAATGAGCAGTTCTTC,CASSYGGEASGRRSNEQFF
TRBJ1-4,many,TRBD1,TRBV7-8,TGTGCCAGCAGCGGGAGGGACAGGGGATGGGATGAAAAACTGTTTTTT,CASSGRDRGWDEKLFF
TRBJ2-7,many,NA,TRBV28,TGTGCCAGCAGTGACTACGAGCAGTACTTC,CASSDYEQYF
TRBJ2-5,many,NA,TRBV5-6,TGTGCCAGCAGCTTGCGAGGCGGAGCGGAAGAGACCCAGTACTTC,CASSLRGGAEETQYF
TRBJ2-2,NA,TRBD2,TRBV14,TGTGCCAGCTCACCATCGGGACTAGCGGGCGGCACCGGGGAGCTGCTTTTT,CASSPSGLAGGTGELLF
TRBJ2-5,NA,TRBD2,TRBV24-1,TGTGCCACCAGTGATGCCGGGACTAGCGGGGCGATGGCCCAGTACTTC,CATSDAGTSGAMAQYF
TRBJ1-3,many,TRBD1,TRBV5-1,TGCGCCAGCAGACCAGACAGGGGGGCTGGAAACACCATATATTTT,CASRPDRGAGNTIYF
TRBJ1-5,NA,TRBD1,TRBV6-2/TRBV6-3,TGTGCCAGCAGTCACTCACCTTTGGACAGGTCCGACTTCAATCAGCCCCAGCATTTT,CASSHSPLDRSDFNQPQHF
TRBJ1-6,NA,NA,TRBV2,TGTGCCAGCAGTGACTCGGGGACCTCTCAGCCCCTCCACTTT,CASSDSGTSQPLHF
TRBJ2-3,NA,TRBD1,TRBV5-1,TGCGCCAGCAGCGTAGGGGACAGACCTTACGTTGAGCAGTATTTT,CASSVGDRPYVEQYF
TRBJ1-6,NA,NA,TRBV11-2,TGTGCCAGAAGTTATAATTCACCCCTCCACTTT,CARSYNSPLHF
TRBJ2-1,many,TRBD1,TRBV9,TGTGCCAGCAGCACAGGGGAACTAGGGGCGCGGGAGCAGTTCTTC,CASSTGELGAREQFF
TRBJ2-1,once,NA,TRBV14,TGTGCCAGCAGCCAAGTACGGGGGACCGAGCAGTTCTTC,CASSQVRGTEQFF
TRBJ1-5,many,TRBD1,TRBV6-6,TGTGCCAGCAGTCACCACCCCCGGGACAGGGGAAACCAGCCCCAGCATTTT,CASSHHPRDRGNQPQHF
TRBJ2-5,many,TRBD1,TRBV28,TGTGCCAGCAGTTCGACCGGGACAGGGTTAGAAGAGACCCAGTACTTC,CASSSTGTGLEETQYF
TRBJ2-3,many,NA,TRBV5-1,TGCGCCAGCAGCCAAGGGACTAGCACAGATACGCAGTATTTT,CASSQGTSTDTQYF
TRBJ2-7,many,NA,TRBV7-9,TGTGCCAGCAGCTTAGTAGCGCGAGACGGCGAGCAGTACTTC,CASSLVARDGEQYF
TRBJ2-1,NA,TRBD2,TRBV9,TGTGCCAGCAGCGCCGTTAGCCCCACTCCAAGCGGGAGGAACAATGAGCAGTTCTTC,CASSAVSPTPSGRNNEQFF
TRBJ2-2,NA,TRBD2,TRBV7-6,TGTGCCAGCAGCTCGGGACTAGCGGGAGGCGGCGGGGAGCTGTTTTTT,CASSSGLAGGGGELFF
TRBJ2-7,many,NA,TRBV27,TGTGCCAGCAGTAGAGGGAGGGGGGGCCGGTCCTACGAGCAGTACTTC,CASSRGRGGRSYEQYF
TRBJ2-2,NA,NA,TRBV12-3/TRBV12-4,TGTGCCAGCAGTTTGACGGTGGAGCTGTTTTTT,CASSLTVELFF
TRBJ1-4,many,NA,TRBV19,TGTGCCAGTAGTGACCGACGCGAAAAACTGTTTTTT,CASSDRREKLFF
TRBJ1-4,many,NA,TRBV15,TGTGCCACCAGCAGAGACCGAGCAACTAATGAAAAACTGTTTTTT,CATSRDRATNEKLFF
TRBJ2-4,few,NA,TRBV30,TGTGCCTGGAGTGTCCGGGGGATCAAAAACATTCAGTACTTC,CAWSVRGIKNIQYF
TRBJ2-5,NA,NA,TRBV10-2,TGCGCCAGCAGTGGGGCACAAGAGACCCAGTACTTC,CASSGAQETQYF
TRBJ2-6,NA,NA,TRBV12-3/TRBV12-4,TGTGCCAGCAGAGTCCTTCTAGGGGGGAACGTCCTGACTTTC,CASRVLLGGNVLTF
TRBJ1-2,NA,TRBD1,TRBV5-5,TGTGCCAGCAGCTTGATGGACAGGGGGCTTGGCTACACCTTC,CASSLMDRGLGYTF
TRBJ1-4,many,NA,TRBV5-1,TGCGCCAGCAGCGAACGGATAAATGAAAAACTGTTTTTT,CASSERINEKLFF
TRBJ1-6,NA,NA,TRBV2,TGTGCCAGCAGGGATAGGGGGAATGATTCACCCCTCCACTTT,CASRDRGNDSPLHF
TRBJ1-2,once,NA,TRBV4-1,TGCGCCAGCAGCCGGAGGTCCAACTATGGCTACACCTTC,CASSRRSNYGYTF
TRBJ2-1,NA,NA,TRBV10-2,TGCGCCAGCAGACGTCGAACTAGCTCGGGTCAGCTAGGGATCGGGGTCTTC,CASRRRTSSGQLGIGVF
TRBJ1-5,NA,TRBD1,TRBV29-1,TGCAGCGTTGAAGACAGGGGGGGTGTACAGCCCCAGCATTTT,CSVEDRGGVQPQHF
TRBJ2-1,many,NA,TRBV5-1,TGCGCCAGCAGCTTGAGCGGAAGTCCTAATGAGCAGTTCTTC,CASSLSGSPNEQFF
TRBJ1-3,many,NA,TRBV19,TGTGCCAGTAGTAGAGACGACAGGAGCTCTGGAAACACCATATATTTT,CASSRDDRSSGNTIYF
TRBJ1-2,many,NA,TRBV9,TGTGCCAGCAGCGTAGAAGCAGGGCACTATGGCTACACCTTC,CASSVEAGHYGYTF